These T cell receptor beta chains were read from a single sample in a study of T cell repertoires and Cas9 in healthy adults. Only in-frame clones appear in the TCRdb table, and some are missing; sequencing was by immunoSEQ multiplex PCR. The sample consists of more than 13,000 clones, approximately 91% of them appearing once. The sample taken for sequencing was Tregs (CD4+, CD25+, CD127-, CD137-, CD154-) from PBMCs; culture status not recorded. These receptors were obtained from a human donor in good health. Both conserved end residues are part of each CDR3. A D gene is named only where the DNA matches it firmly. Clone sizes are given selectively: once, few, many, or a class where the clone is expanded.

>TRBJ1-2|TRBD1|.|TRBV7-6
CASSRGTGYGYTF
TGTGCCAGCAGCCGTGGGACAGGGTATGGCTACACCTTC
>TRBJ1-1|TRBD1|once|TRBV5-1
CASSLASQGARTEAFF
TGCGCCAGCAGCTTGGCCTCACAGGGGGCGCGAACTGAAGCTTTCTTT
>TRBJ1-3|TRBD1|.|TRBV11-2
CASSLQGARGNTIYF
TGTGCCAGCAGCTTACAGGGGGCTCGAGGAAACACCATATATTTT
>TRBJ2-5|TRBD1|.|TRBV7-8
CASSSDRGVTQYF
TGTGCCAGCAGCTCGGACAGGGGAGTGACCCAGTACTTC
>TRBJ1-4|.|few|TRBV5-1
CASSLDSLNEKLFF
TGCGCCAGCAGCTTGGACAGCCTCAATGAAAAACTGTTTTTT
>TRBJ2-5|.|.|TRBV7-2
CASSLDPRQETQYF
TGTGCCAGCAGCTTAGATCCCCGCCAGGAGACCCAGTACTTC
>TRBJ1-6|.|.|TRBV6-5
CAGRDTPNSPLHF
TGTGCCGGCCGGGACACCCCAAATTCACCCCTCCACTTT
>TRBJ2-5|TRBD2|.|TRBV30
CALGLPGETQYF
TGTGCCTTGGGACTACCAGGGGAGACCCAGTACTTC
>TRBJ2-2|TRBD1|once|TRBV7-8
CASSLDGTGLAGELFF
TGTGCCAGCAGCTTAGACGGGACAGGCTTGGCCGGGGAGCTGTTTTTT
>TRBJ2-1|.|.|TRBV7-9
CASSPRSNEQFF
TGTGCCAGCAGCCCCCGGAGCAATGAGCAGTTCTTC
>TRBJ2-7|.|.|TRBV5-5
CASSFGSPGRTYEQYF
TGTGCCAGCAGCTTCGGATCACCCGGACGAACCTACGAGCAGTACTTC
>TRBJ2-2|.|.|TRBV11-2
CASSLGRGAGNTGELFF
TGTGCCAGCAGCTTAGGTCGAGGGGCGGGGAACACCGGGGAGCTGTTTTTT
>TRBJ2-1|.|.|TRBV5-1
CASSVAPKDEQFF
TGCGCCAGCAGCGTGGCCCCGAAGGATGAGCAGTTCTTC
>TRBJ2-2|.|.|TRBV2
CGGGSGELFF
TGTGGCGGTGGGTCCGGGGAGCTGTTTTTT
>TRBJ2-7|.|.|TRBV7-9
CASSFTGLGEQYF
TGTGCCAGCAGCTTTACGGGCCTAGGGGAGCAGTACTTC
>TRBJ1-3|.|.|TRBV6-5
CASSQPFGNTIYF
TGTGCCAGCAGCCAACCCTTTGGAAACACCATATATTTT
>TRBJ2-2|.|.|TRBV10-3
CAISEYGQGATGELFF
TGTGCCATCAGTGAGTACGGGCAGGGAGCGACCGGGGAGCTGTTTTTT
>TRBJ2-7|.|.|TRBV6-1
CASTPGPSYEQYF
TGTGCCAGCACACCGGGACCCAGTTACGAGCAGTACTTC
>TRBJ2-1|TRBD2|.|TRBV10-3
CAISAAGGQGNEQFF
TGTGCCATCAGTGCCGCGGGGGGCCAAGGGAATGAGCAGTTCTTC
>TRBJ1-4|.|.|TRBV15
CATSRDRPAGANEKLFF
TGTGCCACCAGCAGAGATCGACCCGCCGGGGCTAATGAAAAACTGTTTTTT
>TRBJ1-1|TRBD1|.|TRBV19
CASSPRQGSTEAFF
TGTGCCAGTAGTCCAAGACAGGGTAGCACTGAAGCTTTCTTT
>TRBJ2-5|.|.|TRBV18
CASSPGSLQETQYF
TGTGCCAGCTCACCGGGCAGCCTCCAAGAGACCCAGTACTTC
>TRBJ2-5|.|once|TRBV28
CASSSVLRVQETQYF
TGTGCCAGCAGCTCCGTCCTGAGGGTCCAAGAGACCCAGTACTTC
>TRBJ2-5|.|.|TRBV19
CASSPPPPGEDQETQYF
TGTGCCAGTAGTCCCCCGCCTCCAGGAGAGGACCAAGAGACCCAGTACTTC
>TRBJ1-2|TRBD1|.|TRBV6-5
CASSPLRTGHGYTF
TGTGCCAGCAGCCCCCTCCGGACAGGCCATGGCTACACCTTC
>TRBJ2-1|.|.|TRBV7-6
CASSLFKMGGYNEQFF
TGTGCCAGCAGCTTATTTAAGATGGGGGGCTACAATGAGCAGTTCTTC
>TRBJ2-4|TRBD2|.|TRBV7-8
CASSYWGGISPNIQYF
TGTGCCAGCAGCTACTGGGGGGGGATCAGCCCTAACATTCAGTACTTC
>TRBJ1-6|TRBD1|.|TRBV6-6
CASSWTGTNNSPLHF
TGTGCCAGCAGTTGGACAGGGACTAATAATTCACCCCTCCACTTT
>TRBJ2-3|.|.|TRBV27
CASSSPHGDTDTQYF
TGTGCCAGCAGTTCCCCCCACGGAGACACAGATACGCAGTATTTT
>TRBJ1-1|.|.|TRBV7-9
CASSPFGGRQTEAFF
TGTGCCAGCAGCCCTTTTGGGGGACGCCAGACGGAAGCTTTCTTT
>TRBJ2-6|.|.|TRBV2
CASSATISSGANVLTF
TGTGCCAGCAGTGCCACAATCAGCTCTGGGGCCAACGTCCTGACTTTC
>TRBJ2-5|TRBD1|.|TRBV18
CASYKGQQETQYF
TGTGCCAGCTACAAGGGACAGCAAGAGACCCAGTACTTC
>TRBJ2-5|.|once|TRBV5-1
CASRNEKSEYF
TGCGCCAGCAGAAACGAGAAGTCAGAGTACTTC
>TRBJ2-1|.|.|TRBV2
CASIRQVAYNEQFF
TGTGCCAGCATCCGACAGGTCGCCTACAATGAGCAGTTCTTC
>TRBJ1-5|.|.|TRBV4-2
CASSQDITRGRVGQPQHF
TGTGCCAGCAGCCAAGACATAACCCGGGGCAGGGTGGGACAGCCCCAGCATTTT
>TRBJ2-5|TRBD1|few|TRBV5-5
CASSRQGEETQYF
TGTGCCAGCAGCCGACAGGGCGAGGAGACCCAGTACTTC
>TRBJ2-2|TRBD2|once|TRBV5-4
CASSLEGLAGKNTGELFF
TGTGCCAGCAGCTTGGAAGGACTAGCGGGGAAGAACACCGGGGAGCTGTTTTTT